The 21 T cell receptor beta chains below come from one sample, sequenced in a study of T-cell memory formation after mild COVID-19. One entry per CDR3 protein results from TCRdb running MiXCR on the 5' RACE reads. The top ten hold around two fifths of the sample, which has about 49,000 distinct CDR3 sequences, 25% to 35% seen once. Specimen: PBMCs or a T cell subset sorted from them (not recorded which). The receptors derive from a man between 18 and 29 years old who had mild COVID-19 (a few samples of this study predate the infection). Cell type and time point are not known.

This clonotype was seen ten or more times. V and J are TRBV12-3 or TRBV12-4 and TRBJ2-6; no firm D call. This CDR3 comprises 13 residues. V lost 5 bases and J lost 1, with 3 bases in between. The CDR3 region has the DNA TGTGCCAGCAGTCTATCTGGGGCCAACGTCCTGACTTTC. Protein sequence: CASSLSGANVLTF.

The V call is TRBV7-2, the J call TRBJ2-5, with 7 bases identical to TRBD2. This CDR3 region has 16 residues. The V and J ends lost 4 bases and 1 base, in that order; junction bases with no gene match: 9. CDR1 and CDR2 (germline): SGHTA, FQGNSA. CDR3 loop: CASSSSISGFQETQYF. The CDR3 region has the DNA TGTGCCAGCAGCTCGAGCATTAGCGGGTTCCAAGAGACCCAGTACTTC.

The chain joins TRBV6-2 or TRBV6-3 to TRBJ2-7; D ambiguous. CDR3 length: 11 residues. V was shortened by 6 bases and J by 2 bases, with 5 bases between the two germline ends. The germline V gene encodes CDR1 MNHEY and CDR2 SVGEGT. CDR3 residues: CASSRPYEQYF. The CDR3 region has the DNA TGTGCCAGCAGCCGCCCCTACGAGCAGTACTTC.

The V gene is TRBV6-5, the J gene TRBJ1-2, with 9 bases identical to TRBD1. The CDR3 runs 14 residues. CDR1 and CDR2 (germline): MNHEY, SVGAGI. V lost 4 bases, J lost 6 bases, and 6 bases stayed unmatched. The CDR3 DNA reads TGTGCCAGCAGTTGGGAGGGGGACAGGGATGGCTACACCTTC. This sequence encodes CASSWEGDRDGYTF.

The rearrangement uses TRBV5-6 and TRBJ1-1, with D tentatively TRBD1 (6 bases). Germline V gene sequence: CDR1 SGHDT, CDR2 YYEEEE. The CDR3 consists of 11 residues. V lost 7 bases, J lost 6 bases, and 10 bases lay in between. CDR3 coding DNA: TGTGCCAGCGGACAGAGGGCTGAAGCTTTCTTT. Translated, it gives CASGQRAEAFF.

This clonotype was detected a few times. The chain employs TRBV6-8 and TRBJ2-1; 10 nucleotides agree with TRBD1. CDR1 MNHGY and CDR2 SAAAGT come from the germline V gene. V shed 5 bases, J shed 15 bases, and the junction held 10 bases outside the gene matches. This CDR3 is 13 amino acids long. The CDR3 nucleotides are TGTGCCAGCAGTAATCCGGGACAGGGGAAGTCGTTCTTC. Translating it yields CASSNPGQGKSFF.

This clonotype was observed a few times. The rearrangement links TRBV20-1 to TRBJ1-2; D is uncertain. Trimming removed 5 bases at V and 10 bases at J, with 26 bases between. CDR1 is DFQATT, CDR2 SNEGSKA, per germline (reference sequence). CDR3 length equals 15 residues. For the CDR3, the DNA is TGCAGTGCTCGGGCACAGCGTGGCGAAATACCAGACTACACCTTC. Protein sequence: CSARAQRGEIPDYTF.

The chain carries TRBV7-9 and TRBJ2-7; 9 nucleotides agree with TRBD2. V gave up 5 bases and J gave up 6 bases; unmatched junction bases: 14. The CDR3 extends over 16 amino acids. Germline V gives CDR1 SEHNR, CDR2 FQNEAQ (reference sequence). The CDR3 spells CASSGPGTSRSREQYV. CDR3 bases: TGTGCCAGCAGCGGACCCGGGACTAGCCGGTCGCGCGAGCAGTACGTC.

The chain is built from TRBV4-3 and TRBJ1-3; 10 bases map to TRBD1. The CDR3 has 15 amino acids. Germline CDR1 LGHNA, CDR2 YSLEER. V lost 5 bases, J lost 4 bases, and 5 bases stayed unmatched. CDR3 coding DNA: TGCGCCAGCAGCGCGGACAGGGGGGTCGGAAACACCATATATTTT. Amino acid sequence: CASSADRGVGNTIYF.

The rearrangement uses TRBV5-5 and TRBJ1-5; TRBD1 matches at 9 bases. Losses at the gene ends were 2 bases for V and 4 bases for J; bases not matched to a gene: 7. The germline V gene has CDR1 SGHKS and CDR2 YYEKEE (reference sequence). This CDR3 has 16 amino acids. Written as DNA, the CDR3 is TGTGCCAGCAGCTTAACAGGGGGCGCGAGTAATCAGCCCCAGCATTTT. Its translation is CASSLTGGASNQPQHF.

This rearrangement joins TRBV9 to TRBJ2-2; D might be TRBD1 (6 bases). This CDR3 region has 15 residues. The germline V gene encodes CDR1 SGDLS and CDR2 YYNGEE. Trimming took off 4 bases at V and 2 bases at J, with 12 bases between the two ends. This chain's CDR3 is CASSLTGTNTGELFF. DNA of the CDR3: TGTGCCAGCAGCTTAACCGGGACAAACACCGGGGAGCTGTTTTTT.

The gene calls are TRBV7-9 and TRBJ1-4; maybe TRBD1 (6 bases). The germline V gene has CDR1 SEHNR and CDR2 FQNEAQ (reference sequence). The CDR3 is made up of 17 amino acids. The ends were cut back, 5 bases at V and 8 bases at J, with 24 bases in the middle. This chain's CDR3 is CASSHRLGGLLGEKLFF. DNA of the CDR3: TGTGCCAGCAGCCATCGACTTGGGGGGCTTTTGGGCGAAAAACTGTTTTTT.

J is TRBJ2-2 and V is TRBV6-4; D may be TRBD1 (5 bases). V lost 0 bases and J 8 bases, leaving 10 bases between the germline ends. This CDR3 comprises 14 residues. Germline V gene data show CDR1 as MRHNA and CDR2 as SNTAGT. For the CDR3, the DNA is TGTGCCAGCAGTGACTCAGGGGATAAAGGGGAGCTGTTTTTT. Its protein product is CASSDSGDKGELFF.

The gene calls are TRBV4-2 and TRBJ2-7; TRBD2 is a possible D gene (5 bases). The CDR3 consists of 15 residues. V was trimmed by 2 bases and J by 1 base, leaving 12 bases between them. Germline V lookup: CDR1 LGHNA, CDR2 YNFKEQ. This chain's CDR3 is CASSQPGKGSYEQYF. The CDR3 coding sequence is TGTGCCAGCAGCCAACCCGGGAAGGGATCCTACGAGCAGTACTTC.

The chain combines TRBV5-1 with TRBJ2-7; 14 bases map to TRBD2. CDR1 is SGHRS, CDR2 YFSETQ, per germline. CDR3 length: 16 amino acids. V gave up 3 bases and J gave up 4 bases; unmatched junction bases: 6. DNA of the CDR3: TGCGCCAGCAGCTCCCCCGGACTAGCGGGGGGATACGAGCAGTACTTC. Amino acid sequence: CASSSPGLAGGYEQYF.

This chain connects TRBV2 to TRBJ2-7; 10 bases map to TRBD2. This CDR3 has 16 amino acids. V was clipped by 7 bases and J by 0 bases; unmatched bases: 9. In germline, CDR1 is SNHLY, CDR2 FYNNEI. The CDR3 reads CASIAGLAASSYEQYF. The CDR3 DNA sequence: TGTGCCAGCATCGCCGGACTAGCGGCGAGCTCCTACGAGCAGTACTTC.

This clonotype was picked up a small number of times. The chain uses TRBV7-6 and TRBJ2-5; 7 bases align to TRBD1. J lost 1 base, V lost 5 bases, and 13 bases had no gene match. From germline, CDR1 is SGHVS and CDR2 FNYEAQ. The CDR3 has 17 residues. The CDR3 DNA follows: TGTGCCAGCAGCCTATTAAATACAGGGACAGTCCAAGAGACCCAGTACTTC. Amino acid sequence: CASSLLNTGTVQETQYF. Filled out from reference TRBV7-6 and TRBJ2-5, the complete variable domain reads GAGVSQSPRYKVTKRGQDVALRCDPISGHVSLYWYRQALGQGPEFLTYFNYEAQQDKSGLPNDRFSAERPEGSISTLTIQRTEQRDSAMYRCASSLLNTGTVQETQYFGPGTRLLVL.

This clonotype was detected once. The chain carries TRBV10-3 and TRBJ2-7; tentative D call: TRBD2 (5 bases). The CDR3 contains 11 residues. Looked up from germline, CDR1 is ENHRY and CDR2 is SYGVKD. Trimming left V 8 bases short and J 2 bases short, with 7 bases between. CDR3 bases: TGTGCCATCCGGGATACCTACGAGCAGTACTTC. Its translation is CAIRDTYEQYF.

The table lists this clonotype with a few counts. The chain has TRBV4-1 and TRBJ2-2; 8 nucleotides line up with TRBD1. CDR1 MGHRA and CDR2 YSYEKL come from the germline V gene. Germline trimming cut 4 bases from V and 6 bases from J; bases unmatched to any gene: 10. The CDR3 runs 16 residues. CDR3 amino acids: CASSLGGQGSAGELFF. The CDR3 coding sequence is TGCGCCAGCAGCCTGGGCGGACAGGGTTCCGCCGGGGAGCTGTTTTTT.

This chain joins TRBV20-1 and TRBJ2-7; 8 nucleotides agree with TRBD1. V gave up 6 bases and J gave up 4 bases; unmatched junction bases: 8. Germline values: CDR1 DFQATT, CDR2 SNEGSKA (reference sequence). CDR3 length: 13 residues. CDR3 in amino acids: CSAGTGTGYEQYF. The CDR3 DNA reads TGCAGTGCAGGGACAGGCACTGGGTACGAGCAGTACTTC.

V gene TRBV6-6 combines with J gene TRBJ2-5; D call uncertain. CDR3 size: 15 residues. The V gene lost 5 bases and the J gene lost 0 bases, with 13 bases spanning the gap. Per the germline V gene, CDR1 is MNHNY and CDR2 is SVGAGI (reference sequence). The CDR3 spells CASSNTPRNQETQYF. The CDR3 DNA reads TGTGCCAGCAGTAATACCCCCCGGAACCAAGAGACCCAGTACTTC.